This T cell receptor beta chain was identified in a study of blood T cells in healthy people across ages. A second PCR of about 6 to 11 cycles used a sample-barcoded 5' primer and a J-beta primer mix. Every cDNA was tagged by a template-switch adaptor with 12 random nucleotides. One entry per CDR3 protein results from TCRdb running MiXCR on the 5' RACE reads. This table has fewer than 800,000 distinct CDR3 sequences, more than 20% appearing once. Germline CDR1 SNHLY, CDR2 FYNNEI. The length of the CDR3 is 12 residues. V was trimmed by 10 bases and J by 7 bases, leaving 17 bases between them. Researchers collected 9 to 10 milliliters of peripheral blood from every single donor. Per sample, a minimum of 7 million PBMCs were isolated.

The chain joins TRBV2 to TRBJ2-7, with D possibly being TRBD1 (6 bases). Sequencing used blood. This receptor was taken from a man in his 70s in good health. The chain's CDR3 is CATSETDREQYF. As DNA, the CDR3 is TGTGCCACCAGCGAAACAGACAGGGAGCAGTACTTC.